This entry concerns a single T cell receptor (beta chain). The record originates from a study of blood T cells in healthy people across ages. Through a sample-barcoded 5' primer and a J-beta primer mix, a second PCR was run for about 7 to 12 cycles. MiXCR was run by TCRdb on the 5' RACE reads, yielding one entry per CDR3 protein. The profile shows hundreds of thousands of distinct CDR3 sequences, 20% to 30% of them singletons. For every donor, a draw yielded around 9.4 milliliters of peripheral blood. V trimming: 3 bases; J trimming: 7 bases; junction bases outside the gene matches: 5. The CDR3 runs to 14 residues. This sample was also put to use in a study of T cells of mothers and their children. That work adds: Mothers and children who were related shared slightly more overlap than unrelated pairs, but not significantly more.

Sequenced sample: blood. The receptor was derived from a boy between 10 and 17 years old in good health. The chain couples TRBV12-3 or TRBV12-4 to TRBJ1-5, with 8 nucleotides matching TRBD1. Here the CDR3 reads CASSFSRGLQPQHF. Written as DNA, the CDR3 is TGTGCCAGCAGTTTTAGCAGGGGGCTACAGCCCCAGCATTTT.